This T cell receptor (beta chain) is drawn from a study of OX40 agonist ivuxolimab in advanced cancers. Study overall: Dose-escalation patients were diagnosed with hepatocellular carcinoma, melanoma, renal cell cancer or head and neck cancer.

The germline CDR1 and CDR2 sequences are SGHTA and FQGTGA. V was pared by 2 bases and J by 7 bases, with 17 bases between. The CDR3 spans 15 residues. TCRdb keeps only in-frame clones here, not all; method: immunoSEQ multiplex PCR. The sample has 55,000 to 70,000 clones; 80% to 85% are singletons. J is TRBJ2-5 and V is TRBV7-3, with D perhaps TRBD1 or TRBD2 (7 bases each). The sequences come from CD4+ or CD8+ T cells sorted from blood, collected in a trial of the OX40 agonist ivuxolimab. The source of this sequence is an adult with an advanced solid tumor such as melanoma, head and neck, liver or kidney cancer. The CDR3 DNA reads as TGTGCCAGCAGCTTAGATGACAGGGAGGGCGGGACCCAGTACTTC. It is translated as CASSLDDREGGTQYF. The full variable domain, rest sourced from reference TRBV7-3 and TRBJ2-5, is GAGVSQTPSNKVTEKGKYVELRCDPISGHTALYWYRQSLGQGPEFLIYFQGTGAADDSGLPNDRFFAVRPEGSVSTLKIQRTERGDSAVYLCASSLDDREGGTQYFGPGTRLLVL.